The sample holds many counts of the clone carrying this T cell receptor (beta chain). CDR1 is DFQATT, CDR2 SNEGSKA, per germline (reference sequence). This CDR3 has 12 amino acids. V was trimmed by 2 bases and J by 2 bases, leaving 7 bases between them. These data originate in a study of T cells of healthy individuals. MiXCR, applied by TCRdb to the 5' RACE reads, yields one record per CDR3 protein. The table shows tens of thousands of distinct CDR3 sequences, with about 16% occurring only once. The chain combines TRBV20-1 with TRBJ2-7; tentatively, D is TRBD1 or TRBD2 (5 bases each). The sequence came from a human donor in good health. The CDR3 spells CSARQGPYEQYF. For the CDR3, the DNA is TGCAGTGCTAGACAGGGACCCTACGAGCAGTACTTC.